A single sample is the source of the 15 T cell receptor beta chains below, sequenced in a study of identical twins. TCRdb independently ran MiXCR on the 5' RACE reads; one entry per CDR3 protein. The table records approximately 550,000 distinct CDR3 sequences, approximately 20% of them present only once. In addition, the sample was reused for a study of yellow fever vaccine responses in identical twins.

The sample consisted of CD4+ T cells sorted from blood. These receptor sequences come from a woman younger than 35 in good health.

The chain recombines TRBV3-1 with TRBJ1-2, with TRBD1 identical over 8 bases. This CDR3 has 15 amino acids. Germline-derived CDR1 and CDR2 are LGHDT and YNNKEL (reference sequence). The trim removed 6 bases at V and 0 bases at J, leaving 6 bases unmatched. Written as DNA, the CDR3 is TGTGCCAGCAGATTAGGGACAGGAGCTAACTATGGCTACACCTTC. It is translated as CASRLGTGANYGYTF.

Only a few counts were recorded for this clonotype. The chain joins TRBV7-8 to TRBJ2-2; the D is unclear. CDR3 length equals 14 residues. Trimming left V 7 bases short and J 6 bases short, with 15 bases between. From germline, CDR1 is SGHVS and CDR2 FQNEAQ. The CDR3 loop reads CASNPEGFAGELFF. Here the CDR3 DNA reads TGTGCCAGCAACCCCGAAGGGTTCGCCGGGGAGCTGTTTTTT.

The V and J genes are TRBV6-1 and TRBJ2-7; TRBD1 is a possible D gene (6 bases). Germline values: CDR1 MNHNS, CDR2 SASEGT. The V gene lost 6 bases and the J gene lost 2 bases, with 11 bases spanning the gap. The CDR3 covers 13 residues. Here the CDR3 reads CASRGTWAYEQYF. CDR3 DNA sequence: TGTGCCAGCAGGGGGACATGGGCCTACGAGCAGTACTTC.

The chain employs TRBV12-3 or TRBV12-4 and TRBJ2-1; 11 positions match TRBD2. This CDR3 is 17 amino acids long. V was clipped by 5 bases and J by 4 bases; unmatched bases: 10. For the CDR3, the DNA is TGTGCCAGCAGTCCCCGGGGTAGCGGGGGGGCTTACAATGAGCAGTTCTTC. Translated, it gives CASSPRGSGGAYNEQFF.

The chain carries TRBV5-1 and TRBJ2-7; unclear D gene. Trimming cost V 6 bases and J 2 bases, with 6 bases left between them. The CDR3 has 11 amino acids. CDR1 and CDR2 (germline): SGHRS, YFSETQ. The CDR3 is CASNGAYEQYF. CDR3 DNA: TGCGCCAGCAACGGAGCCTACGAGCAGTACTTC.

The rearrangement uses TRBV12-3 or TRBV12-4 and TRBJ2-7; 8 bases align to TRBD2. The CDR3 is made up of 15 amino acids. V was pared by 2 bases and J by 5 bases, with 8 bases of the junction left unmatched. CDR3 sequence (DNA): TGTGCCAGCAGTTTAATGGCTAGCGGGTTGAACGAGCAGTACTTC. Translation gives CASSLMASGLNEQYF.

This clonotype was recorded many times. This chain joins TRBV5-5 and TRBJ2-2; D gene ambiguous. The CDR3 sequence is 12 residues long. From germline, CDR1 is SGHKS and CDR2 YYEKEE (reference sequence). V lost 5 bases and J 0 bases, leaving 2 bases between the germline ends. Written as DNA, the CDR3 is TGTGCCAGCAGAGCGAACACCGGGGAGCTGTTTTTT. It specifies CASRANTGELFF.

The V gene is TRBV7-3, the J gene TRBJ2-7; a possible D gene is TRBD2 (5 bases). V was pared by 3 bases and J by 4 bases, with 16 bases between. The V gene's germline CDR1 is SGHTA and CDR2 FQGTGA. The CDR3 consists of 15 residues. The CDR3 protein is CASSFGRGRRYEQYF. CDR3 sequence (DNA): TGTGCCAGCAGCTTTGGTCGGGGAAGAAGGTACGAGCAGTACTTC.

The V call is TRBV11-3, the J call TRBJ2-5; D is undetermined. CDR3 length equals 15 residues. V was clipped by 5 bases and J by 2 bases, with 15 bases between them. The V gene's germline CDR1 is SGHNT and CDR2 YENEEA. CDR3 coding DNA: TGTGCCAGCAGCGAATCCAGTCCTGGTCAAGAGACCCAGTACTTC. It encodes CASSESSPGQETQYF.

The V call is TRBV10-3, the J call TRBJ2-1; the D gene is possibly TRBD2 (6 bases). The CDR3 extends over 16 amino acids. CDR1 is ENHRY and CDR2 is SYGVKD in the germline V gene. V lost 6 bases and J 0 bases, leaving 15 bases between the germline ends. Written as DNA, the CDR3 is TGTGCCATCAGCCCCCTTCCTAGCGACTCCTACAATGAGCAGTTCTTC. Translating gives CAISPLPSDSYNEQFF.

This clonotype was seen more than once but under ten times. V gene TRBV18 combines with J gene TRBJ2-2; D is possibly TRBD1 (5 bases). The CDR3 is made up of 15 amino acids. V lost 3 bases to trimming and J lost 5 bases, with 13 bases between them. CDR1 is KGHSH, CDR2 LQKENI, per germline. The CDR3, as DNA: TGTGCCAGCTCACCGTCCGGCCCAGGGACCGGGGAGCTGTTTTTT. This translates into CASSPSGPGTGELFF.

The CDR3 spells CASSSTGLQGLESYTF. CDR3 nucleotide sequence: TGTGCCAGCAGTTCGACCGGCCTACAGGGCCTGGAGAGCTACACCTTC. This rearrangement joins TRBV28 to TRBJ1-2, with D possibly TRBD1 on 6 matching bases. The V end was cut by 4 bases, the J end by 9 bases, with 24 bases between. Germline V gene sequence: CDR1 MDHEN, CDR2 SYDVKM. There are 16 residues in the CDR3.

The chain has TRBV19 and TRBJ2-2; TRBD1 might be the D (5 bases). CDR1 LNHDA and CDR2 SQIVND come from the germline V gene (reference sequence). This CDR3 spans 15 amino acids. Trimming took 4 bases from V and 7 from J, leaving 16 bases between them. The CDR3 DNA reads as TGTGCCAGTAGTACCACCTTTTCAGGGTTCGGGGAGCTGTTTTTT. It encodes CASSTTFSGFGELFF.

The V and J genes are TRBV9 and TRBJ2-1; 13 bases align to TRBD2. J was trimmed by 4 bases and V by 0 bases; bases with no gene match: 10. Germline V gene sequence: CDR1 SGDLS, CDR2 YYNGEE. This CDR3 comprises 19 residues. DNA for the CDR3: TGTGCCAGCAGCGTAGGGCCCGGACTAGCGGGGGTTCATTACAATGAGCAGTTCTTC. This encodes CASSVGPGLAGVHYNEQFF.

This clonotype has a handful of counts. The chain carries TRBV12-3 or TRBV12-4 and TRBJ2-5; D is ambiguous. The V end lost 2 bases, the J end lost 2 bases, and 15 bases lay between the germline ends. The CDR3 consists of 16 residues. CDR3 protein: CASSLLPRARQETQYF. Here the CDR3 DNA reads TGTGCCAGCAGTTTACTGCCCCGTGCTCGACAAGAGACCCAGTACTTC.